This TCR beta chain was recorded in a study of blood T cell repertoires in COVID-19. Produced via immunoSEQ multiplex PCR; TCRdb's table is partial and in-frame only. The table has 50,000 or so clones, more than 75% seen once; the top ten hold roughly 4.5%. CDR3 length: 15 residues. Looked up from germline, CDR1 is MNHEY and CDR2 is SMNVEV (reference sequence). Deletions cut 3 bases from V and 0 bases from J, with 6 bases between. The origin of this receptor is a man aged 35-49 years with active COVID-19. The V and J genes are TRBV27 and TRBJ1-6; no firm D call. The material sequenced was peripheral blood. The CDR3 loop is CASSFGGSYNSPLHF. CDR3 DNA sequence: TGTGCCAGCAGTTTCGGAGGCTCCTATAATTCACCCCTCCACTTT.